This T cell receptor beta chain derives from a study of blood T cell repertoires in COVID-19 (dated by TCRdb to between 2020 and 2021). Regarding the study in general: Collaborator samples came from the United States, Italy and Spain and covered acute and convalescent phases of COVID-19. The material from the prospective study consisted of cDNA or gDNA derived from T cells, B-cell-depleted T cells, or PBMCs. Subjects who had been exposed to COVID-19, were actively infected with it, or had recovered from it provided the deeply sampled blood TCRbeta repertoires that made up the dataset. The repertoires were released in a freely available public database intended as a resource for research on the immune response to SARS-CoV-2. Samples came from the ongoing ImmuneRACE study (first 160 participants) plus 1,254 subjects from 6 global collaborators. A de-identified subject ID, COVID-19 status, age in years and sex were almost always included in the sample metadata. Where HLA class I and class II types were available, the types were taken from metadata supplied by the sample provider, not from assay-based typing. What the work shows at the level of the full study, not this receptor alone: How much clinical and demographic metadata was included differed by source and by participant, and the metadata was provided uncurated.

TCRbeta CDR3 regions were amplified from genomic DNA by means of the immunoSEQ Assay, a bias-controlled multiplex PCR. As for the authors' bioinformatics: Nucleated cell counts per sample were estimated from amplification of reference gene primers within the assay. To quantify the absolute abundance of each unique TCRbeta CDR3 rearrangement, sequence reads were collapsed and filtered. Productive Simpson clonality was computed per sample as the square root of Simpson's diversity index over productive rearrangements. Not all clones reach the TCRdb copy of this immuneACCESS table, which keeps in-frame sequences only. Checked studies attribute under half of the gap to unresolved V genes and leave the rest unexplained. V, J and clone size are taken as reported in that table, and D and trimming were inferred from the DNA itself. This sample gives 97,000 or so clones in total; 75% to 95% of them show up just once. Together, the top ten hold less than 5.5% of the sample.

As concerns this clone: Its antigen is not yet known. No base qualities exist here, and no much larger clone lies one base off it.

Whole blood was collected in K2EDTA tubes by collaborating institutions according to the institutions' own protocols. For TCRbeta analysis, collaborators shipped samples in one of three forms: frozen whole blood, isolated PBMCs, or DNA extracted from either of those sample types. The CDR3 contains 13 residues, cysteine and phenylalanine counted. Only the CDR3 DNA is retained, 39 bases long and in frame from the first base. V is clipped by 1 base and J by 6 bases, and the sequence between their germline boundaries is 6 bases long. CDR1 and CDR2, per the germline V gene, are SGHDN and FVKESK. The specimen sequenced was peripheral blood. This sequence was found in a man between 18 and 29 years old with acute or convalescent COVID-19. The chain is made from TRBV14 and TRBJ2-2; TRBD1 is possibly the D segment (5 matching bases). Here the CDR3 is given as CASSQARAGELFF. The sequenced DNA is TGTGCCAGCAGCCAAGCCAGGGCCGGGGAGCTGTTTTTT.